The table lists the clone carrying this T cell receptor beta chain with many counts. This sample is drawn from a study of neurological immune-mediated disorders. Synthesis of cDNA was carried out by template-switch 5'RACE. The reaction used 10-nucleotide random UMIs. TCRdb independently ran MiXCR on the 5' RACE reads; one entry per CDR3 protein. Among about 95,000 distinct CDR3 sequences listed, 3.5% to 4% were seen once. This CDR3 comprises 15 residues. The V segment lost 6 bases and the J segment 6 bases; nucleotides outside the gene matches: 12. The source material was PBMCs. This sequence was found in a woman younger than 30 with multiple sclerosis. The V gene is TRBV12-3 or TRBV12-4, the J gene TRBJ1-1; 8 bases agree with TRBD1. The CDR3 region is CASRPVMDRAAEAFF. In DNA, the CDR3 is TGTGCCAGCAGACCCGTGATGGACAGGGCGGCTGAAGCTTTCTTT.